The 10 T cell receptor beta chains below come from one sample, sequenced in a study of blood T cell repertoires in COVID-19. Produced via immunoSEQ multiplex PCR; TCRdb's table is partial and in-frame only. The table records around 200,000 clones, approximately 83% of them present only once. The sample comprised peripheral blood. The receptors were sampled from a woman aged 40 to 50 with active or convalescent COVID-19.

The chain couples TRBV9 to TRBJ2-5, with 9 nucleotides matching TRBD1. CDR1 and CDR2 (germline): SGDLS, YYNGEE. J lost 5 bases, V lost 0 bases, and 5 bases had no gene match. The CDR3 consists of 15 residues. The CDR3 is CASSVGTGDWETQYF. Written as DNA, the CDR3 is TGTGCCAGCAGCGTAGGGACAGGGGATTGGGAGACCCAGTACTTC.

The CDR3 sequence is CASSIDRATDMNTEAFF. CDR3 DNA: TGTGCCAGTAGTATAGATCGAGCGACAGATATGAACACTGAAGCTTTCTTT. This chain links TRBV19 with TRBJ1-1, with D maybe TRBD1 (5 bases). Germline V gene data show CDR1 as LNHDA and CDR2 as SQIVND (reference sequence). Between the trimmed V and J ends, which lost 0 bases and 0 bases, there was a span of 14 bases. The CDR3 extends over 17 amino acids.

The gene calls are TRBV6-6 and TRBJ2-1; TRBD1 might be the D (5 bases). The CDR3 is 12 residues long. V lost 5 bases and J 7 bases, leaving 9 bases between the germline ends. CDR1 and CDR2 from the germline V gene are MNHNY and SVGAGI (reference sequence). The CDR3: CASSTRVNEQFF. The CDR3 nucleotides are TGTGCCAGCAGTACCAGGGTGAATGAGCAGTTCTTC.

The chain uses TRBV5-1 and TRBJ2-3, with a possible D match to TRBD1 (6 bases). The CDR3 contains 16 residues. Trimming shortened V by 2 bases and J by 3 bases, and 16 bases separated the two germline ends. Germline values: CDR1 SGHRS, CDR2 YFSETQ. CDR3 sequence: CASSLNRQGQTDTQYF. For the CDR3, the DNA is TGCGCCAGCAGCTTAAACCGCCAGGGGCAGACAGATACGCAGTATTTT.

The V and J genes are TRBV28 and TRBJ1-2; 7 nucleotides match TRBD1. Germline V gene data show CDR1 as MDHEN and CDR2 as SYDVKM. J gave up 7 bases and V 6 bases, and 11 bases lay outside the gene matches. This CDR3 is 14 amino acids long. This chain's CDR3 is CASRPTGALGGYTF. The CDR3, as DNA: TGTGCCAGCAGACCTACAGGGGCCCTTGGTGGCTACACCTTC.

The chain uses TRBV6-5 and TRBJ1-4; D is uncertain. V was pared by 3 bases and J by 2 bases, with 7 bases between. From germline, CDR1 is MNHEY and CDR2 SVGAGI. The CDR3 runs to 14 residues. The CDR3, as DNA: TGTGCCAGCAGTTATAGCCGTACTAATGAAAAACTGTTTTTT. Amino acids: CASSYSRTNEKLFF.

The V and J genes are TRBV6-5 and TRBJ1-2; D is ambiguous. From germline, CDR1 is MNHEY and CDR2 SVGAGI. The germline V and J ends were trimmed by 8 bases and 8 bases, with 21 bases remaining between them. This CDR3 contains 14 residues. In nucleotides, the CDR3 is TGTGCCAGCGAACCAGAGAAGGCGGTTCCAGGCTACACCTTC. Encoded protein: CASEPEKAVPGYTF.

The chain is built from TRBV5-1 and TRBJ1-1; D not resolved. CDR3 length: 16 amino acids. CDR1 is SGHRS, CDR2 YFSETQ, per germline. V lost 0 bases, J lost 2 bases, and 14 bases lay in between. The CDR3 spells CASSLVPGRSNTEAFF. CDR3 nucleotide sequence: TGCGCCAGCAGCTTGGTGCCAGGCCGTTCCAACACTGAAGCTTTCTTT.

The chain carries TRBV6-6 and TRBJ1-2; 8 bases match TRBD1. The CDR3 spans 17 residues. Germline trimming cut 7 bases from V and 4 bases from J; bases unmatched to any gene: 17. Germline V gene lookup returns CDR1 MNHNY and CDR2 SVGAGI (reference sequence). Here the CDR3 reads CASTRRDGQGAVYGYTF. The CDR3 coding sequence is TGTGCCAGCACTCGGCGGGACGGGCAGGGGGCGGTCTATGGCTACACCTTC.

V is TRBV30 and J is TRBJ1-3; D is undetermined. The CDR3 runs to 14 residues. V was cut by 1 base and J by 0 bases, with 7 bases left in between. In germline, CDR1 is GTSNPN, CDR2 SVGIG (reference sequence). CDR3 nucleotide sequence: TGTGCCTGGAGTGCACTTCTCTCTGGAAACACCATATATTTT. This codes for CAWSALLSGNTIYF.